Sequencing of this T cell receptor beta chain was carried out in a study of T cell responses to AZD1222 COVID-19 vaccine (dated by TCRdb to the early 2020s). For the wider study: AZD1222 recipients with second doses at about 4 weeks or about 12 weeks were pooled, because spike-specific TCR depth and breadth did not differ between schedules. TCR sequencing was performed for fewer than 250 trial participants, of whom around 200 were given two doses of AZD1222 and around 25 were given two doses of MenACWY control vaccine. Trial participants were enrolled by age into 18-55, 56-69 and 70-plus year subgroups, with 148, 28 and 57 TCR-sequenced participants respectively.

CDR1 is given as MNHEY and CDR2 as SVGAGI, both from the germline V gene. The CDR3 measures 12 amino acids from cysteine to phenylalanine. The kept DNA is CDR3 alone, 36 bases in frame from the first base. A note on this clone: Its antigen specificity is not known. At one of its ends the junction is not consistent with the germline gene, which may arise from a read error.

The CDR3 regions of human TCRbeta chains were analyzed by immunosequencing. In the paper's pipeline: TCRs in the repertoires were matched against a reference library of SARS-CoV-2-specific TCRs that had been generated with the MIRA antigen-specificity platform. Breadth meant the fraction of unique TCRs that were SARS-CoV-2-associated, whereas depth meant the fraction of total T cells that were SARS-CoV-2-associated. Using the MIRA data, each spike-specific TCR was mapped to the spike region that the TCR reacts to and placed in a CD4 or CD8 class. Log10-transformed breadth and depth values were compared by one-way ANOVA with Sidak's multiple comparisons tests. This is the immuneACCESS table as TCRdb keeps it, with only in-frame sequences that have V and J called. A part of the clones is gone; compared with another copy, unresolved V genes explain less than half, and the rest is unexplained. That table furnishes V, J and clone size, whereas the DNA furnished D and trimming. This sample comprises just over 60,000 clones, 76% of them detected only once. The ten largest clones capture over 12% of the sample.

The time point label of this sample denotes: baseline before first vaccination. The vaccinee samples were drawn from two UK trials, COV001 and COV002, one of which was a single-blind randomized controlled phase 2/3 trial testing AZD1222 (ChAdOx1 nCoV-19) in healthy adults. Trial participant PBMC samples were collected at day 0 and day 28 after the second dose for TCRbeta chain sequencing. What the authors observed across the whole study: Conclusions about previously exposed vaccinees are limited because only a handful of AZD1222 recipients were SARS-CoV-2 seropositive at baseline. A significant rise in spike-specific TCR breadth and depth was observed after two AZD1222 doses relative to day 0 and relative to MenACWY recipients. Because no day 14 peak-response samples were available, the repertoires could be characterized only after the peak T cell response. The whole spike protein was spanned by vaccine-associated CD4 TCRs, and dominant responses were seen in regions 160-218 and 743-854. In the small 56-69-year group, the increase in depth fell short of significance, most likely because of low power. Reportedly, almost half of the unique spike-specific TCRs recognized epitopes lying outside the regions that are mutated in the B.1.351 and B.1.1.7 variants. Participants were mostly white British and included more females than males, and it was suggested by the authors that clonal diversity may have been underestimated.

The clonotype was recovered from an adult in good health. The V and J segments used are TRBV6-5 and TRBJ1-4; the D segment cannot be called with confidence. The specimen comprised peripheral blood, sampled on day 0 of AZD1222 vaccination. The DNA is as follows: TGTGCCAGCAGTGACTCAGATGAAAAACTGTTTTTT. It translates to CASSDSDEKLFF.